Following are 8 T cell receptor beta chains from one sample sequenced in a study of blood T cell repertoires in COVID-19. Produced via immunoSEQ multiplex PCR; TCRdb's table is partial and in-frame only. The data hold 440,000 or so clones, with roughly 90% observed a single time. The sequenced sample consisted of peripheral blood. Receptors were obtained from a woman in her thirties or forties with COVID-19, enrolled during active disease.

The chain is built from TRBV9 and TRBJ1-2; 7 bases map to TRBD1. The CDR3 totals 15 residues. Unmatched junction bases numbered 5, after V lost 3 bases and J lost 0 bases. The V gene's germline CDR1 is SGDLS and CDR2 YYNGEE. Here the CDR3 reads CASSARDRANYGYTF. DNA for the CDR3: TGTGCCAGCAGCGCTCGGGACAGAGCTAACTATGGCTACACCTTC.

This chain's CDR3 is CASSELAGEGDTQYF. CDR3 sequence (DNA): TGTGCCAGCAGTGAACTAGCGGGAGAGGGAGATACGCAGTATTTT. The chain employs TRBV6-4 and TRBJ2-3; 11 bases are a match to TRBD2. The CDR3 spans 15 residues. Unmatched junction bases numbered 4, after V lost 3 bases and J lost 5 bases. Germline assignment: CDR1 MRHNA and CDR2 SNTAGT.

CDR3 sequence reads: CASSLGPGQAWYF. In nucleotides, the CDR3 is TGTGCCAGCAGCCTAGGCCCCGGACAGGCCTGGTACTTC. The rearrangement joins TRBV6-5 to TRBJ2-7, with TRBD1 matching over 7 bases. The trim removed 6 bases at V and 12 bases at J, leaving 14 bases unmatched. Germline V gives CDR1 MNHEY, CDR2 SVGAGI. The CDR3 length is 13 residues.

The rearrangement links TRBV28 to TRBJ1-5, with 10 bases fitting TRBD1. The V gene end was trimmed by 5 bases and the J gene end by 4 bases; junction bases not matched to a gene: 5. The CDR3 consists of 15 residues. Looked up from germline, CDR1 is MDHEN and CDR2 is SYDVKM. This CDR3 reads CASSPPGQGNQPQHF. In nucleotides, the CDR3 is TGTGCCAGCAGTCCTCCGGGACAGGGGAATCAGCCCCAGCATTTT.

This CDR3 reads CASSLTGGMNTEAFF. The CDR3 DNA reads as TGCGCCAGCAGCTTGACAGGGGGAATGAACACTGAAGCTTTCTTT. The chain couples TRBV4-3 to TRBJ1-1, with TRBD1 identical over 9 bases. Losses at the gene ends were 5 bases for V and 0 bases for J; bases not matched to a gene: 4. This CDR3 spans 15 amino acids. Germline CDR1 reads LGHNA; CDR2 reads YSLEER.

The rearrangement joins TRBV7-2 to TRBJ2-7; D is possibly TRBD1 (6 bases). With 5 bases removed from V and 3 bases from J, the gap between germline ends came to 23 bases. This CDR3 spans 17 amino acids. CDR1 is SGHTA, CDR2 FQGNSA, per germline. CDR3 region: CASSGRSVGQSYYEQYF. DNA of the CDR3: TGTGCCAGCAGCGGACGATCCGTGGGACAAAGTTACTACGAGCAGTACTTC.

V is TRBV28 and J is TRBJ1-3; D not certain. The V end was cut by 2 bases, the J end by 4 bases, with 12 bases between. CDR1 is MDHEN and CDR2 is SYDVKM in the germline V gene. The CDR3 is 15 residues long. The CDR3 region is CASSLQAKIGNTIYF. The CDR3 DNA is TGTGCCAGCAGTTTACAGGCCAAAATCGGAAACACCATATATTTT.

To note about this clone: The same CDR3 arises from other DNA sequences in this sample as well. This rearrangement joins TRBV5-1 to TRBJ1-4; no clear D gene. There are 14 residues in the CDR3. V shed 0 bases and J shed 5 bases, with 8 bases lying between them. Germline-derived CDR1 and CDR2 are SGHRS and YFSETQ. Here the CDR3 reads CASSLGTGNEKLFF. CDR3 in DNA: TGCGCCAGCAGCTTGGGGACGGGGAATGAAAAACTGTTTTTT.